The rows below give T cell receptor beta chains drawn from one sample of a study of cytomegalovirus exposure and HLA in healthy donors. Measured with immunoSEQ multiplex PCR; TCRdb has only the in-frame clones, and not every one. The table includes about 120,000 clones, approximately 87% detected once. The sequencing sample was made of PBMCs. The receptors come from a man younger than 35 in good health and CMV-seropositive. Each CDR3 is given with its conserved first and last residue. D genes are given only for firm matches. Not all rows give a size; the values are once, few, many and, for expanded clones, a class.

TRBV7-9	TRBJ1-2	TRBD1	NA	CASSSGQGGLYGYTF	TGTGCCAGCAGCTCCGGACAGGGCGGACTCTATGGCTACACCTTC
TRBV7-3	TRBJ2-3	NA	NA	CASSQSTDTQYF	TGTGCCAGCAGTCAGAGCACAGATACGCAGTATTTT
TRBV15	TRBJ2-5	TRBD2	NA	CATSNLAGQETQYF	TGTGCCACCAGCAACTTAGCGGGGCAAGAGACCCAGTACTTC
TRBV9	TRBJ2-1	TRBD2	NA	CASSFTIAGSYNEQFF	TGTGCCAGCAGCTTTACCATAGCGGGGTCCTACAATGAGCAGTTCTTC
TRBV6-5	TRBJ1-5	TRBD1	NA	CASSRGTGPNQPQHF	TGTGCCAGCAGCAGGGGGACAGGGCCCAATCAGCCCCAGCATTTT
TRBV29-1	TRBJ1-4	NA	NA	CSVFATNEKLFF	TGCAGCGTTTTCGCAACTAATGAAAAACTGTTTTTT
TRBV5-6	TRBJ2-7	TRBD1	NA	CASSAGQGGTYEQYF	TGTGCCAGCAGCGCCGGACAGGGGGGAACCTACGAGCAGTACTTC
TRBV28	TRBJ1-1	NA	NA	CASSLRQNTEAFF	TGTGCCAGCAGTTTAAGACAGAACACTGAAGCTTTCTTT
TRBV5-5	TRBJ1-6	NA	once	CASSYLGRYSPLHF	TGTGCCAGCAGCTATCTGGGGAGATATTCACCCCTCCACTTT
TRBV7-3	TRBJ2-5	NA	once	CASSPGGVVETQYF	TGTGCCAGCAGCCCGGGGGGCGTAGTGGAGACCCAGTACTTC
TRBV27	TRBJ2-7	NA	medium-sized	CASRPDSSGGGVYEQYF	TGTGCCAGCAGACCCGACTCCAGCGGAGGTGGAGTCTACGAGCAGTACTTC
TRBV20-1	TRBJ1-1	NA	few	CSARVERAAFF	TGCAGTGCTAGGGTGGAGCGGGCTGCTTTCTTT
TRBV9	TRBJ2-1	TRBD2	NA	CASSVALTSGAYNEQFF	TGTGCCAGCAGCGTAGCCTTGACTAGCGGGGCTTACAATGAGCAGTTCTTC
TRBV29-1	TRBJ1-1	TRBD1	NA	CSVGGRGRIAEAFF	TGCAGCGTTGGGGGAAGGGGGCGCATCGCTGAAGCTTTCTTT
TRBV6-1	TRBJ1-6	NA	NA	CASKQGLNNSPLHF	TGTGCCAGCAAACAAGGACTGAATAATTCACCCCTCCACTTT
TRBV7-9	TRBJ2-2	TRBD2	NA	CASFAGGYTGELFF	TGTGCCAGCTTTGCGGGGGGGTACACCGGGGAGCTGTTTTTT
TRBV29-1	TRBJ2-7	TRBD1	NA	CSVEGWTGTSYEQYF	TGCAGCGTTGAAGGTTGGACAGGGACCTCCTACGAGCAGTACTTC
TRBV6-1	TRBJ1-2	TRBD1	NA	CASSKGRQGGVGDYGYTF	TGTGCCAGCAGTAAAGGGAGGCAGGGGGGAGTTGGAGACTATGGCTACACCTTC
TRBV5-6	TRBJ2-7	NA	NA	CASSLTPVGGPSYEQYF	TGTGCCAGCAGCTTGACCCCGGTTGGGGGCCCCTCCTACGAGCAGTACTTC
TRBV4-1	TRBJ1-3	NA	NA	CASSLTTGLGDTIYF	TGCGCCAGCAGCCTAACTACAGGGCTTGGGGACACCATATATTTT
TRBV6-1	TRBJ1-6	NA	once	CASSEATGIYGSPLHF	TGTGCCAGCAGTGAAGCCACAGGGATTTATGGTTCACCCCTCCACTTT
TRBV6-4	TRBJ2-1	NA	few	CASSDSMAGAATEQFF	TGTGCCAGCAGTGACTCGATGGCAGGGGCCGCGACTGAGCAGTTCTTC
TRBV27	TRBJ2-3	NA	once	CASTLWRGLGDTQYF	TGTGCCAGCACCTTGTGGAGGGGCCTTGGGGATACGCAGTATTTT
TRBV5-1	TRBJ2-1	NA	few	CASSLASLDEQFF	TGCGCCAGCAGCTTGGCTAGCCTGGATGAGCAGTTCTTC
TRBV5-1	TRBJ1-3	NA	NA	CASSFNQQGSGNTIYF	TGCGCCAGCAGCTTTAACCAACAGGGTTCAGGAAACACCATATATTTT
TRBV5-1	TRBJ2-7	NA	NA	CASSLAGTGTYEQYF	TGCGCCAGCAGCCTCGCCGGGACTGGCACCTACGAGCAGTACTTC
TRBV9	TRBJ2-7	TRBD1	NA	CASSVAGQGFEQYF	TGTGCCAGCAGCGTAGCGGGACAGGGGTTCGAGCAGTACTTC
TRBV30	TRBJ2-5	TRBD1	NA	CAWRTGQSGQETQYF	TGTGCCTGGAGAACGGGACAGTCTGGACAAGAGACCCAGTACTTC
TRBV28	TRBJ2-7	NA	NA	CASSPDSYEQYF	TGTGCCAGCAGTCCCGACAGTTACGAGCAGTACTTC
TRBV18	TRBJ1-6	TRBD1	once	CASSPKGAWDSPLHF	TGTGCCAGCTCACCCAAGGGGGCCTGGGATTCACCCCTCCACTTT
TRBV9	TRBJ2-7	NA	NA	CASSATSAGLHEQYF	TGTGCCAGCAGCGCTACTTCGGCAGGTCTTCACGAGCAGTACTTC
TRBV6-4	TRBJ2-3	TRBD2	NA	CASSELAGLTDTQYF	TGTGCCAGCAGTGAGCTAGCGGGCCTCACAGATACGCAGTATTTT
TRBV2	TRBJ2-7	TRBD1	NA	CASNFHKTGAYEQYF	TGTGCCAGCAATTTCCACAAAACAGGGGCCTACGAGCAGTACTTC
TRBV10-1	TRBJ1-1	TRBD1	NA	CASSPSRDRGPTEAFF	TGCGCCAGCAGTCCTAGCCGGGACAGGGGGCCGACTGAAGCTTTCTTT
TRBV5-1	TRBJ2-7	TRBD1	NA	CASSLEGTGYYEQYF	TGCGCCAGCAGCTTGGAGGGGACAGGCTACTACGAGCAGTACTTC
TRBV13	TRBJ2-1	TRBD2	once	CASSLGQGGTSGDYEQFF	TGTGCCAGCAGCTTAGGGCAGGGCGGGACTAGCGGGGACTATGAGCAGTTCTTC
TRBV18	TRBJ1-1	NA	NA	CASSQTVNTEAFF	TGTGCCAGCTCACAAACAGTGAACACTGAAGCTTTCTTT
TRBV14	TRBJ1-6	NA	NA	CASSQKENSYNSPLHF	TGTGCCAGCAGCCAGAAGGAAAACAGCTATAATTCACCCCTCCACTTT
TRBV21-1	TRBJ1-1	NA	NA	CASSIWRGTPGTEAFF	TGTGCCAGCAGCATCTGGAGAGGGACACCGGGGACTGAAGCTTTCTTT
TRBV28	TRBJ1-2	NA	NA	CATGSGYNGYTF	TGTGCCACAGGTTCAGGGTATAATGGCTACACCTTC
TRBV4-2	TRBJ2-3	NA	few	CASSQDFSPTDTQYF	TGTGCCAGCAGCCAAGATTTCTCCCCCACAGATACGCAGTATTTT
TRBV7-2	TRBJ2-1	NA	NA	CASSSGLTNNEQFF	TGTGCCAGCAGCTCAGGACTTACCAACAATGAGCAGTTCTTC
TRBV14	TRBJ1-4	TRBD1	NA	CASSQDLLGQGGGEKLFF	TGTGCCAGCAGCCAAGACTTGCTCGGACAGGGGGGCGGGGAAAAACTGTTTTTT
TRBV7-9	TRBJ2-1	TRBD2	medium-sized	CASSAGGKSYNEQFF	TGTGCCAGCAGCGCGGGGGGGAAATCCTACAATGAGCAGTTCTTC
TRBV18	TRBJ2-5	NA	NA	CASSYRVLETQYF	TGTGCCAGCTCTTACAGGGTTCTCGAGACCCAGTACTTC
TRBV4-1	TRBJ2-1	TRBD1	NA	CASSQGPRDRGREQFF	TGCGCCAGCAGCCAAGGACCCCGGGACAGAGGCCGTGAGCAGTTCTTC
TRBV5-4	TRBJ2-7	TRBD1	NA	CASSSPTGDYEQYF	TGTGCCAGCAGCTCTCCGACAGGGGACTACGAGCAGTACTTC
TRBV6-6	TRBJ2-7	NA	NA	CASSYPGSYEQYF	TGTGCCAGCAGTTATCCGGGATCCTACGAGCAGTACTTC
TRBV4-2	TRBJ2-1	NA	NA	CASSQDGGNEQFF	TGTGCCAGCAGCCAAGATGGGGGGAATGAGCAGTTCTTC
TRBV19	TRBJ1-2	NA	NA	CASSLSNSPGGIYGYTF	TGTGCCAGTAGTCTCTCAAACTCACCGGGGGGGATATATGGCTACACCTTC
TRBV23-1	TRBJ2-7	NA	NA	CASSLGGHEQYF	TGCGCCAGCAGTCTGGGGGGACACGAGCAGTACTTC
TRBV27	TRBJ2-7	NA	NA	CASSLLEGSSYEQYF	TGTGCCAGCAGCCTCCTTGAGGGAAGCTCCTACGAGCAGTACTTC
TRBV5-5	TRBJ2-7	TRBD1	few	CASSPAGGHEQYF	TGTGCCAGCAGCCCTGCAGGGGGCCACGAGCAGTACTTC